This T cell receptor beta chain was obtained from a study of beta chain features in type 1 diabetes. Study observations and caveats: Naive, central memory and regulatory TCRB repertoires appeared more similar among patients than healthy donors. Diminished insertions and augmented deletions at VDJ junctions characterized type 1 diabetes patients.

Comment on this clone: Its antigen is undetermined.

Since all of the isolated RNA was reverse transcribed, expressed TCRB transcripts were what got sequenced. Mean read depth for naive, central memory and regulatory T cell samples was several million reads. Only in-frame clones appear in the TCRdb table, and some are missing; sequencing was by immunoSEQ multiplex PCR. The sample lists 200,000 to 300,000 clones, 11% to 15% seen once, with more than 0.02% in the top ten. Sorting of CD4+ naive, central memory, regulatory and stem cell-like memory cells was performed via CD45RO/CCR7/CD25/CD127/CD95/CD27. The germline V gene encodes CDR1 KGHSH and CDR2 LQKENI. The CDR3 spans 16 residues. V was trimmed by 6 bases and J by 2 bases, leaving 19 bases between them.

The source of this sequence is a woman aged 40 to 55 in good health. J is TRBJ1-2 and V is TRBV18, with D perhaps TRBD1 (5 bases). Sequences were obtained from naive CD4+ T cells from blood. The CDR3: CASSPPGSGINYGYTF. The CDR3, as DNA: TGTGCCAGCTCTCCCCCTGGGTCAGGGATCAACTATGGCTACACCTTC.